The present T cell receptor beta chain was sequenced within a study of post-analysis software for immune sequencing data. Study in general: Disease courses included relapsing-remitting, secondary progressive and progressive-relapsing multiple sclerosis. Study-level results: A significant reduction in normalized Chao1 diversity was observed in multiple sclerosis patients versus controls. Included in a set of five TRBV segments more frequent in patients than controls were TRBV5-6, TRBV5-1 and TRBV20-1. With F measure, samples from one preparation batch clustered together strongly.

TCR beta cDNA libraries had unique molecular identifiers. Out of about 0.9 to 10 million T cells, about 510,000 cDNA molecules were generated. MiXCR, run by TCRdb on the PCR reads, gives a single entry per CDR3 protein. The sample holds 450,000 to 700,000 distinct CDR3 sequences, 44% seen once. Germline V gives CDR1 ENHRY, CDR2 SYGVKD. This CDR3 has 15 residues. V lost 10 bases and J lost 2, with 21 bases in between. With respect to this clonotype: The antigen remains undetermined.

The receptor comes from a girl aged 5-17 years with multiple sclerosis. The specimen sequenced was blood. The chain has TRBV10-3 and TRBJ2-7; perhaps TRBD1 as D (6 bases). In DNA form, the CDR3 reads TGTGCCACCAGGGGCGACTCGTTACCCACCTACGAGCAGTACTTC. Protein product: CATRGDSLPTYEQYF.